The 21 T cell receptor beta chains below come from one sample, sequenced in a study of cytomegalovirus exposure and HLA in healthy donors. Both 60 Vbeta primers and 13 Jbeta primers went into the PCR. Repertoires were generated with immunoSEQ multiplex PCR, while TCRdb's copy carries only in-frame clones and drops some. Among roughly 170,000 clones listed, about four fifths were seen once. The sample comprised PBMCs. Receptor source: a man younger than 35 in good health and CMV-seronegative.

This chain connects TRBV5-1 to TRBJ2-2; the D gene is possibly TRBD1 (5 bases). The germline gives CDR1 SGHRS, CDR2 YFSETQ. The CDR3 loop spans 17 amino acids. V shed 3 bases and J shed 5 bases, with 20 bases lying between them. The CDR3 is CASSSTPGLLQTGELFF. The CDR3 DNA reads as TGCGCCAGCAGCTCAACACCAGGGCTCCTCCAGACCGGGGAGCTGTTTTTT. Variable domain in full (rest from reference TRBV5-1 and TRBJ2-2): KAGVTQTPRYLIKTRGQQVTLSCSPISGHRSVSWYQQTPGQGLQFLFEYFSETQRNKGNFPGRFSGRQFSNSRSEMNVSTLELGDSALYLCASSSTPGLLQTGELFFGEGSRLTVL.

This sequence joins TRBV13 and TRBJ2-7; the match to TRBD2 covers 11 bases. The CDR3 is 16 amino acids. CDR1 is PRHDT, CDR2 FYEKMQ, per germline (reference sequence). The junction had 9 bases not matched to a gene; V was cut back by 5 bases and J by 3 bases. CDR3 loop: CASSGFSGGADYEQYF. The DNA of the CDR3 is TGTGCCAGCAGCGGTTTTAGCGGGGGGGCTGACTACGAGCAGTACTTC.

The genes are TRBV2 and TRBJ2-7; 10 bases fit TRBD1. The V gene's germline CDR1 is SNHLY and CDR2 FYNNEI. The CDR3 extends over 12 amino acids. After removal of 8 bases from V and 7 bases from J, the junction contained 5 bases not matched to a gene. The CDR3 loop reads CASGQGVWEQYF. Written as DNA, the CDR3 is TGTGCCAGCGGACAGGGGGTCTGGGAGCAGTACTTC.

This chain uses TRBV7-2 with TRBJ2-5, with D perhaps TRBD2 (5 bases). Germline CDR1 SGHTA, CDR2 FQGNSA. CDR3 length: 15 amino acids. V lost 4 bases and J lost 3, with 15 bases in between. The CDR3 sequence is CASSSPTRGEETQYF. The CDR3 nucleotides are TGTGCCAGCAGCTCCCCTACTCGGGGAGAAGAGACCCAGTACTTC.

The sample holds one count of this clone. Within the sample, other DNA sequences also encode this same CDR3. V and J are TRBV10-3 and TRBJ2-3; 8 nucleotides agree with TRBD2. The CDR3 covers 14 residues. The V segment lost 3 bases and the J segment 1 base; nucleotides outside the gene matches: 0. Germline V CDR1 and CDR2: ENHRY, SYGVKD. The CDR3, as DNA: TGTGCCATCAGTGATAGCGGGGGCACAGATACGCAGTATTTT. As protein: CAISDSGGTDTQYF.

V gene TRBV27 combines with J gene TRBJ2-7; 8 bases are a match to TRBD2. Losses at the gene ends were 5 bases for V and 1 base for J; bases not matched to a gene: 7. CDR1 is MNHEY, CDR2 SMNVEV, per germline (reference sequence). The CDR3 spans 15 residues. This chain's CDR3 is CASSPRLATSYEQYF. The CDR3, as DNA: TGTGCCAGCAGTCCCCGACTAGCGACTTCCTACGAGCAGTACTTC.

The CDR3 DNA follows: TGTGCCAGCAGCTTGGCGGGCGGGAGGTTCGATGAGCAGTTCTTC. Translating it yields CASSLAGGRFDEQFF. The chain carries TRBV5-8 and TRBJ2-1; 8 nucleotides align to TRBD2. J lost 8 bases, V lost 0 bases, and 7 bases had no gene match. CDR3 length: 15 residues. Germline V gives CDR1 SGHTS, CDR2 YDEGEE.

The chain employs TRBV7-9 and TRBJ1-1; D is ambiguous. The CDR3 is 11 amino acids. Per germline, CDR1 SEHNR and CDR2 FQNEAQ (reference sequence). Trimming pared 5 bases from V and 10 bases from J, leaving 11 bases between. Written as DNA, the CDR3 is TGTGCCAGCAGCACAGACATGGTAGCTTTCTTT. Its translation: CASSTDMVAFF.

V and J are TRBV28 and TRBJ2-7, with D possibly matching TRBD1 (6 bases). The germline V gene encodes CDR1 MDHEN and CDR2 SYDVKM. V dropped 2 bases and J dropped 7 bases, with 18 bases sitting between them. The CDR3 is 15 residues long. CDR3 sequence reads: CASSLGWVGAGEQYF. The CDR3 nucleotides read TGTGCCAGCAGTTTAGGGTGGGTGGGGGCGGGTGAGCAGTACTTC. The full variable domain, completed using reference TRBV28 and TRBJ2-7, is DVKVTQSSRYLVKRTGEKVFLECVQDMDHENMFWYRQDPGLGLRLIYFSYDVKMKEKGDIPEGYSVSREKKERFSLILESASTNQTSMYLCASSLGWVGAGEQYFGPGTRLTVT.

The genes are TRBV5-1 and TRBJ2-5, with no clear D. Germline lookup yields CDR1 SGHRS and CDR2 YFSETQ. The CDR3 has 12 amino acids. The V end lost 0 bases, the J end lost 5 bases, and 5 bases lay between the germline ends. In DNA, the CDR3 is TGCGCCAGCAGCTTGGGGCGGGAGACCCAGTACTTC. It yields the protein CASSLGRETQYF.

CDR3 protein: CASSSGGLAGSLIEQYF. CDR3 bases: TGTGCCAGCAGCTCTGGAGGACTAGCGGGATCTTTGATCGAGCAGTACTTC. The V and J genes are TRBV5-4 and TRBJ2-5, with 12 positions matching TRBD2. The J call may be wrong; the DNA end is better matched by TRBJ2-7. Germline values: CDR1 SGHNT, CDR2 YYREEE (reference sequence). CDR3 length: 17 residues.

The V and J genes are TRBV7-9 and TRBJ2-5; 8 nucleotides agree with TRBD1. The CDR3 loop spans 15 amino acids. V dropped 1 base and J dropped 1; count of bases not matched to a gene: 2. Per the germline V gene, CDR1 is SEHNR and CDR2 is FQNEAQ (reference sequence). CDR3 bases: TGTGCCAGCAGCTTAGGGACAGGGTCCCAAGAGACCCAGTACTTC. Residues: CASSLGTGSQETQYF.

This rearrangement joins TRBV7-2 to TRBJ1-5; 7 nucleotides match TRBD1. This CDR3 has 14 amino acids. The germline CDR1 and CDR2 sequences are SGHTA and FQGNSA. The V segment lost 5 bases and the J segment 5 bases; nucleotides outside the gene matches: 6. In DNA form, the CDR3 reads TGTGCCAGCAGCCCGAGACAGGGACATCAGCCCCAGCATTTT. Amino acid sequence: CASSPRQGHQPQHF.

The chain combines TRBV28 with TRBJ2-7, with TRBD2 identical over 8 bases. Germline V CDR1 and CDR2: MDHEN, SYDVKM. CDR3 length: 15 residues. With V trimmed by 4 bases and J by 6 bases, 11 bases remained unmatched. The CDR3 spells CASSSPGLVSPEQYF. In DNA form, the CDR3 reads TGTGCCAGCAGTTCTCCGGGACTAGTGAGCCCCGAGCAGTACTTC.

The chain joins TRBV5-5 to TRBJ1-1, with unresolved D. CDR1 and CDR2 from the germline V gene are SGHKS and YYEKEE (reference sequence). The CDR3 has 10 residues. Trimming cost V 6 bases and J 5 bases, with 5 bases left between them. The CDR3 bases are TGTGCCAGCACCGGGACTGAAGCTTTCTTT. This translates into CASTGTEAFF.

This clone was detected only a few times. V usage is TRBV4-1 and J usage is TRBJ1-4; 7 nucleotides line up with TRBD1. The CDR3 is made up of 14 amino acids. V lost 3 bases, J lost 7 bases, and 5 bases stayed unmatched. Germline-derived CDR1 and CDR2 are MGHRA and YSYEKL. The CDR3 loop is CASSQSTGVEKLFF. In DNA, the CDR3 is TGCGCCAGCAGCCAGTCAACAGGGGTTGAAAAACTGTTTTTT.

The chain employs TRBV5-5 and TRBJ1-5, with TRBD1 identical over 7 bases. V shed 2 bases and J 5 bases; nucleotides not matched to a gene: 10. The germline V gene encodes CDR1 SGHKS and CDR2 YYEKEE (reference sequence). The CDR3 length is 16 residues. The CDR3, as DNA: TGTGCCAGCAGCTTACTCGGGAACAGGGGTTATCAGCCCCAGCATTTT. Translation: CASSLLGNRGYQPQHF.

V gene TRBV7-2 combines with J gene TRBJ2-3; 10 nucleotides agree with TRBD1. From germline, CDR1 is SGHTA and CDR2 FQGNSA. CDR3 length: 13 amino acids. V lost 11 bases, J lost 6 bases, and 8 bases stayed unmatched. CDR3 region: CAGGTGALDTQYF. The CDR3 DNA sequence: TGTGCCGGGGGGACAGGGGCGCTTGATACGCAGTATTTT. The whole variable domain, remainder taken from reference TRBV7-2 and TRBJ2-3, is GAGVSQSPSNKVTEKGKDVELRCDPISGHTALYWYRQSLGQGLEFLIYFQGNSAPDKSGLPSDRFSAERTGGSVSTLTIQRTQQEDSAVYLCAGGTGALDTQYFGPGTRLTVL.

The table lists this clone with a few counts. CDR3 amino acids: CASSMRLMNTEAFF. For the CDR3, the DNA is TGTGCCAGTTCCATGAGACTAATGAACACTGAAGCTTTCTTT. The rearrangement uses TRBV28 and TRBJ1-1; D gene ambiguous. The CDR3 is made up of 14 amino acids. Germline V gene sequence: CDR1 MDHEN, CDR2 SYDVKM. Trimming pared 9 bases from V and 0 bases from J, leaving 14 bases between.

This chain uses TRBV5-1 with TRBJ2-7; 7 bases line up with TRBD1. Per the germline V gene, CDR1 is SGHRS and CDR2 is YFSETQ. CDR3 length equals 13 residues. V was pared by 3 bases and J by 6 bases, with 6 bases of the junction left unmatched. DNA of the CDR3: TGCGCCAGCAGCTCGCTGGACAGGAGCGAGCAGTACTTC. Its translation: CASSSLDRSEQYF.

The chain is built from TRBV5-4 and TRBJ2-7; 10 bases line up with TRBD1. Germline V gene data show CDR1 as SGHNT and CDR2 as YYREEE (reference sequence). With V trimmed by 0 bases and J by 1 base, 7 bases remained unmatched. The CDR3 spans 17 residues. The CDR3 DNA follows: TGTGCCAGCAGCTTGGGTAGGCGGGGACAGGGGTCCTACGAGCAGTACTTC. It yields the protein CASSLGRRGQGSYEQYF.